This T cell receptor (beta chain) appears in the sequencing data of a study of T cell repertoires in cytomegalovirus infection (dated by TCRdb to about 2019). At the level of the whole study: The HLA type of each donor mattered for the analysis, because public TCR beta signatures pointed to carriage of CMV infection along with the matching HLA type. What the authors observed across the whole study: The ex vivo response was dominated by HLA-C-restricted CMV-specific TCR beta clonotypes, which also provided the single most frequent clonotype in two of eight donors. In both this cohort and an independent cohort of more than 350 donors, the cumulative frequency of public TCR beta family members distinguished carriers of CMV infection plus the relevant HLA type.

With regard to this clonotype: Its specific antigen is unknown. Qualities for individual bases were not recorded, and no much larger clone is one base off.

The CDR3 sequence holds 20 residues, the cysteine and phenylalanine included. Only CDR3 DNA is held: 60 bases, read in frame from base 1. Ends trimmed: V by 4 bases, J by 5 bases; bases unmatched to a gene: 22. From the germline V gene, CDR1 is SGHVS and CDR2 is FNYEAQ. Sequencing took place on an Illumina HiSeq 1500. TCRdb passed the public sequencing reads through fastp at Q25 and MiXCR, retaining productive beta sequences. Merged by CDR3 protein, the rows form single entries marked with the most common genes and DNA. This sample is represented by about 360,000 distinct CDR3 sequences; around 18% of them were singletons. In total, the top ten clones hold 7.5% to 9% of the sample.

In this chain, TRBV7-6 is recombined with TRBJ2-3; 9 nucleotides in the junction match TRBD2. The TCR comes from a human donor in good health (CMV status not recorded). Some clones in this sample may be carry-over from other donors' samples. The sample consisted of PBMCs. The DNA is TGTGCCAGCAGCTCCCCCGCGGGACTAGCTAGCAATTATTGGAGAGATACGCAGTATTTT. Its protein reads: CASSSPAGLASNYWRDTQYF.